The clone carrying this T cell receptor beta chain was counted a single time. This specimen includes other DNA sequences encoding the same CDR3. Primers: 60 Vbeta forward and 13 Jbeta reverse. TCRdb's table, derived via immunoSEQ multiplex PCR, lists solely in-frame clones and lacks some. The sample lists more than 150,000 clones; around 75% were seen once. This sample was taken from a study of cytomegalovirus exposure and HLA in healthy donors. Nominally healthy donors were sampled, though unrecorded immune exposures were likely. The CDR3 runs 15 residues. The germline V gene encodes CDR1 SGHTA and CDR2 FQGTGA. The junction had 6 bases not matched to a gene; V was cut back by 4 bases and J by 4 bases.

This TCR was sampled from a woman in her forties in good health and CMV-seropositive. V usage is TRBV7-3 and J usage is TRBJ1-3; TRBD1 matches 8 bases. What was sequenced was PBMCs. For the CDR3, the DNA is TGTGCCAGCAGCTCGACAGGGGTTTCAGGAAACACCATATATTTT. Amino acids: CASSSTGVSGNTIYF.